The 9 T cell receptor beta chains below all came from one sample that was sequenced in a study of beta chain features in type 1 diabetes. The authors reverse transcribed all of the isolated RNA, so sequencing captured expressed TCRB transcripts. Sequencing was performed with immunoSEQ multiplex PCR; in TCRdb, only in-frame clones are kept and a portion is missing. The sample contains some 230,000 clones, around 9.6% of which appear only once. The sample consisted of naive CD4+ T cells from blood. The origin of the receptors is a woman under 30 in good health.

The sample holds a few counts of this clone. The chain employs TRBV4-1 and TRBJ2-1; TRBD2 matches at 7 bases. This CDR3 has 16 amino acids. Germline V gene lookup returns CDR1 MGHRA and CDR2 YSYEKL. The V segment lost 2 bases and the J segment 9 bases; nucleotides outside the gene matches: 13. The CDR3 region has the DNA TGCGCCAGCAGCCAACCTTCTAGCGGAGGAAGGGTTGAGCAGTTCTTC. Residues: CASSQPSSGGRVEQFF.

This clone was recorded many times. This chain joins TRBV4-1 and TRBJ1-5; D uncertain. This CDR3 comprises 14 residues. V lost 1 base to trimming and J lost 5 bases, with 9 bases between them. The V gene's germline CDR1 is MGHRA and CDR2 YSYEKL. The CDR3 region is CASSQGLVYQPQHF. The CDR3 bases are TGCGCCAGCAGCCAAGGGCTGGTCTATCAGCCCCAGCATTTT.

The gene calls are TRBV7-9 and TRBJ1-2; 8 bases are shared with TRBD1. V gave up 5 bases and J gave up 2 bases; unmatched junction bases: 4. This CDR3 contains 14 residues. Germline CDR1 and CDR2: SEHNR and FQNEAQ (reference sequence). The DNA for the CDR3 is TGTGCCAGCAGCCGGGGGACAGGAAACTATGGCTACACCTTC. Residues: CASSRGTGNYGYTF.

This clone was detected many times. The V gene is TRBV18, the J gene TRBJ2-3; 9 nucleotides align to TRBD1. Unmatched junction bases numbered 4, after V lost 3 bases and J lost 6 bases. Germline CDR1 KGHSH, CDR2 LQKENI. The CDR3 has 14 amino acids. CDR3 coding DNA: TGTGCCAGCTCACCCGGGACAGGGTTGGATACGCAGTATTTT. Encoded protein: CASSPGTGLDTQYF.

The chain couples TRBV5-1 to TRBJ2-3; 12 bases fit TRBD2. This CDR3 spans 17 amino acids. The ends lost 4 bases at V and 2 bases at J; junction bases unmatched: 8. Germline CDR1 SGHRS, CDR2 YFSETQ. CDR3 region: CASSNGLAGRYTDTQYF. The CDR3 DNA reads TGCGCCAGCAGCAACGGACTAGCGGGACGGTACACAGATACGCAGTATTTT. The whole variable domain, remainder taken from reference TRBV5-1 and TRBJ2-3, is KAGVTQTPRYLIKTRGQQVTLSCSPISGHRSVSWYQQTPGQGLQFLFEYFSETQRNKGNFPGRFSGRQFSNSRSEMNVSTLELGDSALYLCASSNGLAGRYTDTQYFGPGTRLTVL.

The genes are TRBV7-9 and TRBJ2-7, with D hard to call. CDR1 is SEHNR and CDR2 is FQNEAQ in the germline V gene (reference sequence). CDR3 size: 14 residues. The V end lost 5 bases, the J end lost 2 bases, and 13 bases lay between the germline ends. CDR3 bases: TGTGCCAGCAGCCCCGCCAGGCCCACCTACGAGCAGTACTTC. It specifies CASSPARPTYEQYF.

This clone was picked up a small number of times. The chain carries TRBV6-1 and TRBJ2-7, with 11 bases fitting TRBD2. The CDR3 consists of 14 residues. V lost 0 bases to trimming and J lost 7 bases; unmatched junction nucleotides: 2. Germline lookup yields CDR1 MNHNS and CDR2 SASEGT. CDR3 in DNA: TGTGCCAGCAGTGAAGCAGGACTAGCGGGTGAGCAGTACTTC. This sequence encodes CASSEAGLAGEQYF.

This clone was seen only a few times. The V call is TRBV5-1, the J call TRBJ2-3, with 11 bases lining up with TRBD2. J gave up 3 bases and V 4 bases, and 7 bases lay outside the gene matches. CDR3 size: 16 residues. CDR1 and CDR2 from the germline V gene are SGHRS and YFSETQ. This chain's CDR3 is CASSPLAGVGTDTQYF. The CDR3 coding sequence is TGCGCCAGCAGCCCACTAGCGGGAGTCGGTACAGATACGCAGTATTTT.

The chain couples TRBV30 to TRBJ1-6; tentative D call: TRBD1 (6 bases). Germline loops: CDR1 GTSNPN, CDR2 SVGIG (reference sequence). The CDR3 totals 16 residues. The V gene lost 5 bases and the J gene lost 10 bases, with 24 bases spanning the gap. The CDR3 bases are TGTGCCTGGTCCCAATCCGGGGGGCGGGGAGACTCACCCCTCCACTTT. Its protein product is CAWSQSGGRGDSPLHF.